The TCR beta chain under discussion was sequenced for a study of T-cell memory formation after mild COVID-19. Study conclusions and caveats: Some clones that responded turned up in pre-infection memory, which suggests that cross-reactive memory joined in. Clones that contracted clustered mainly in CM and EM if CD4+ and in EMRA if CD8+. Second-wave clones peaking on day 37 lacked confirmed SARS-CoV-2 specificity.

Details on this clonotype: Its antigen is unknown.

Germline CDR1 WSHSY, CDR2 SAAADI. CDR3 length: 15 residues. The V and J ends lost 7 bases and 3 bases, in that order; junction bases with no gene match: 10. TCRdb fed the 5' RACE reads into MiXCR, producing one record per CDR3 protein. The sample contains about 150,000 distinct CDR3 sequences, about 14% of which appear only once. The gene calls are TRBV10-2 and TRBJ2-7; TRBD1 aligns across 9 bases. The clonotype was recovered from an adult woman who had mild COVID-19 (a few samples of this study predate the infection). Cell type and time point are not known. The sequencing input was PBMCs or a T cell subset sorted from them (not recorded which). This chain's CDR3 is CASIKGQGSIYEQYF. CDR3 sequence (DNA): TGCGCCAGCATTAAGGGACAGGGATCTATCTACGAGCAGTACTTC.